The T cell receptor (beta chain) under discussion was sequenced for a study of identical twins. Study-wide results and limits: The more abundant beta clonotypes in cord blood had fewer insertions, and memory repertoires did not show this. Excess twin sharing in beta out-of-frame sequences was weaker. Donors were not followed over many years; analysis was cross-sectional.

Trimming took 5 bases from V and 3 from J, leaving 7 bases between them. Germline V CDR1 and CDR2: WSHSY, SAAADI. The CDR3 runs to 13 residues. Unique molecular identifiers were present on cDNA, and template switching added a universal primer site. One entry per CDR3 protein results from TCRdb running MiXCR on the 5' RACE reads. The data contain roughly 250,000 distinct CDR3 sequences, around 15% of them seen just once; the ten biggest clones take up about 9%. As to this clonotype: What it binds is unknown.

This receptor was taken from a young woman in good health. This chain links TRBV10-2 with TRBJ2-2; D remains ambiguous. Sequences were obtained from memory (CD45RO+) T cells sorted from blood. The CDR3 DNA sequence: TGCGCCAGCAGTCCCCTCTACACCGGGGAGCTGTTTTTT. It translates to CASSPLYTGELFF.